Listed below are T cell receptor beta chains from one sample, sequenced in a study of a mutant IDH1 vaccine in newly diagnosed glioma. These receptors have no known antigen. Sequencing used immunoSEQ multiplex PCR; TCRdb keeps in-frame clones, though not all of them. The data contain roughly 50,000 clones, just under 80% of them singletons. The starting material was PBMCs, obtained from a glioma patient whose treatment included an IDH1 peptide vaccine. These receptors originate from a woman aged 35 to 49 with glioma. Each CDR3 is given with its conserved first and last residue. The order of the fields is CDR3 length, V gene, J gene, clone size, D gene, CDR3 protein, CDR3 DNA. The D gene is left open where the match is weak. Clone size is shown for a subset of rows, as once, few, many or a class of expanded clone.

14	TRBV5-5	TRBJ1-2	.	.	CASSRDRQIYGYTF	TGTGCCAGCAGCCGAGATAGACAGATCTATGGCTACACCTTC
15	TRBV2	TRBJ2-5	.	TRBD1	CASSGGQGREETQYF	TGTGCCAGCAGTGGGGGACAGGGCAGGGAAGAGACCCAGTACTTC
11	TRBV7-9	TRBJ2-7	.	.	CASSLTTEQYF	TGTGCCAGCAGCTTAACCACTGAGCAGTACTTC
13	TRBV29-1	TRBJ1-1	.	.	CSGTGPGNTEAFF	TGCAGCGGTACTGGACCGGGGAACACTGAAGCTTTCTTT
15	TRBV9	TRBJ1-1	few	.	CASSAALYPNTEAFF	TGTGCCAGCAGCGCGGCGCTCTACCCGAACACTGAAGCTTTCTTT
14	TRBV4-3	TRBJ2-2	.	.	CASSQAWAPGELFF	TGCGCCAGCAGCCAAGCGTGGGCGCCCGGGGAGCTGTTTTTT
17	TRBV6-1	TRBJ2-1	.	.	CASSEALLWGIEYEQFF	TGTGCCAGCAGTGAAGCGCTTCTCTGGGGGATCGAGTATGAGCAGTTCTTC
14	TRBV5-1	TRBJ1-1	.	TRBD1	CASRVLTGGTEAFF	TGCGCCAGCAGGGTCTTGACAGGGGGCACTGAAGCTTTCTTT
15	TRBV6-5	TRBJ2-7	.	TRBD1	CASSPSGQVGSRQYF	TGTGCCAGCAGTCCCTCGGGACAGGTGGGTTCGAGGCAGTACTTC
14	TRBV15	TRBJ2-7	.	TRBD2	CATSSQRGPYEQYF	TGTGCCACCAGCAGCCAGCGGGGACCCTACGAGCAGTACTTC
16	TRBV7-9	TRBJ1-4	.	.	CASSPDGVATNEKLFF	TGTGCCAGCAGCCCGGACGGAGTTGCAACTAATGAAAAACTGTTTTTT
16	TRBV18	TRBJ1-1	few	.	CASSPSAGGLNTEAFF	TGTGCCAGCTCACCATCGGCAGGAGGATTGAACACTGAAGCTTTCTTT
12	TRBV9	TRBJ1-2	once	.	CASSVMDYGYTF	TGTGCCAGCAGCGTAATGGACTATGGCTACACCTTC
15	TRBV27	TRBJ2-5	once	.	CASSSPLRGGETQYF	TGTGCCAGCAGTTCCCCACTGAGGGGGGGAGAGACCCAGTACTTC
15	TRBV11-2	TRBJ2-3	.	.	CASSAKPRSTDTQYF	TGTGCCAGCAGCGCTAAGCCGCGGAGCACAGATACGCAGTATTTT
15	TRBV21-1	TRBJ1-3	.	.	CAIRPGTGYGNTIYF	TGTGCCATCCGACCCGGGACAGGGTACGGAAACACCATATATTTT
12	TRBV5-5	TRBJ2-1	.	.	CASSPGYGEQFF	TGTGCCAGCAGCCCAGGGTACGGTGAGCAGTTCTTC
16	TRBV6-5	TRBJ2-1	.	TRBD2	CASSYSGGLGGNEQFF	TGTGCCAGCAGTTACTCGGGGGGTCTCGGGGGGAATGAGCAGTTCTTC
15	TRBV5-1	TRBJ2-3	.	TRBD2	CASSLLAGGTDTQYF	TGCGCCAGCAGCTTGCTAGCGGGGGGAACAGATACGCAGTATTTT
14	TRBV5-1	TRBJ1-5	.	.	CASSLSGDNQPQHF	TGCGCCAGCAGCTTGTCCGGGGACAATCAGCCCCAGCATTTT
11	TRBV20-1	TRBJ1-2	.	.	CSAGPVRGYTF	TGCAGTGCTGGACCGGTTCGTGGCTACACCTTC
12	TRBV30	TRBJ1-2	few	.	CAWRRWQDGYTF	TGTGCCTGGAGACGATGGCAGGATGGCTACACCTTC
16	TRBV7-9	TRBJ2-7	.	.	CASSPGGAESSYEQYF	TGTGCCAGCAGCCCGGGTGGGGCAGAGAGCTCCTACGAGCAGTACTTC
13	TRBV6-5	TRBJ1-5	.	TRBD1	CASRAGGGSPQHF	TGTGCCAGCAGGGCAGGGGGGGGGTCGCCCCAGCATTTT
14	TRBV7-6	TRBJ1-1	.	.	CASSSTGPLMEAFF	TGTGCCAGCAGCTCTACGGGACCCCTTATGGAAGCTTTCTTT
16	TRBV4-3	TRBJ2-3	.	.	CASSRVGTPESDTQYF	TGCGCCAGCAGCCGCGTAGGGACGCCGGAGTCAGATACGCAGTATTTT
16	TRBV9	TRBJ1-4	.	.	CASSPRGGTTNEKLFF	TGTGCCAGCAGCCCCCGGGGTGGGACAACTAATGAAAAACTGTTTTTT
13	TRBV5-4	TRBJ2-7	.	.	CASSLAGGSEQYF	TGTGCCAGCAGCTTGGCTGGGGGCTCCGAGCAGTACTTC
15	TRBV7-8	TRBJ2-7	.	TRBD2	CASTEAAGGPYEQYF	TGTGCCAGCACCGAAGCAGCGGGGGGGCCCTACGAGCAGTACTTC
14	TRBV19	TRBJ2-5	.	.	CASSIEGLGETQYF	TGTGCCAGTAGTATCGAAGGGTTAGGGGAGACCCAGTACTTC
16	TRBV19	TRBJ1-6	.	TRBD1	CASSIGGQGVHSPLHF	TGTGCCAGTAGTATAGGGGGACAGGGGGTCCATTCACCCCTCCACTTT
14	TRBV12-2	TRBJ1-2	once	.	CASRLTGGIQGYTF	TGTGCAAGTCGCTTAACAGGGGGCATTCAAGGCTACACCTTC
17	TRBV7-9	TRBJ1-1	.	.	CASITYNDGEVDTEAFF	TGTGCCAGCATCACTTACAACGACGGGGAGGTGGACACTGAAGCTTTCTTT
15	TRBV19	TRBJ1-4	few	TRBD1	CASSPQGTPNEKLFF	TGTGCCAGTAGCCCACAGGGGACGCCTAATGAAAAACTGTTTTTT
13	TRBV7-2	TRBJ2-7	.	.	CASSPRVSYEQYF	TGTGCCAGCAGCCCCAGGGTCTCCTACGAGCAGTACTTC
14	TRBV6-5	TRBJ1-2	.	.	CASTPGPEDYGYTF	TGTGCCAGCACTCCGGGCCCAGAGGACTATGGCTACACCTTC
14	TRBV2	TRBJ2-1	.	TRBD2	CASSEEAGGPQQFF	TGTGCCAGCAGTGAAGAGGCGGGGGGGCCACAGCAGTTCTTC
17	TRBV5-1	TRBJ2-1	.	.	CASGHGPRGNDGNEQFF	TGCGCCAGCGGACACGGACCCCGTGGAAACGACGGAAATGAGCAGTTCTTC
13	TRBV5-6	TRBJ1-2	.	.	CASSLGGPRGYTF	TGTGCCAGCAGCTTGGGGGGTCCAAGGGGCTACACCTTC
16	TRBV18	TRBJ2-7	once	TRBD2	CASSPRLSGGALEQYF	TGTGCCAGCTCACCTCGCCTTAGCGGGGGGGCCCTCGAGCAGTACTTC
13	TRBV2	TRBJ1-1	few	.	CASSEEVNTEAFF	TGTGCCAGCAGTGAAGAGGTGAACACTGAAGCTTTCTTT
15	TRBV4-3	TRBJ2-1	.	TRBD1	CASSQGTQGAREQFF	TGCGCCAGCAGCCAAGGGACACAGGGGGCAAGGGAGCAGTTCTTC
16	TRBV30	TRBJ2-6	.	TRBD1	CAWSVQGAPGANVLTF	TGTGCCTGGAGTGTACAGGGGGCGCCTGGGGCCAACGTCCTGACTTTC
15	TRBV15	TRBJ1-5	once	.	CATSRAPDGYQPQHF	TGTGCCACCAGCAGAGCTCCCGACGGATATCAGCCCCAGCATTTT
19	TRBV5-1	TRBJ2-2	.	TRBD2	CASSVYGLAGVRGTGELFF	TGCGCCAGCAGCGTTTACGGACTAGCGGGGGTTAGGGGCACCGGGGAGCTGTTTTTT
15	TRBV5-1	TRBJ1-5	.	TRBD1	CASSYSGGSNQPQHF	TGCGCCAGCAGCTATTCAGGGGGAAGCAATCAGCCCCAGCATTTT
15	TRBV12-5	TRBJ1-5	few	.	CASGLGTLGNQPQHF	TGTGCTAGTGGTTTGGGGACTTTAGGCAATCAGCCCCAGCATTTT
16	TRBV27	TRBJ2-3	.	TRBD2	CASSPAQRGGRDTQYF	TGTGCCAGCAGTCCCGCCCAGCGGGGGGGCCGAGATACGCAGTATTTT